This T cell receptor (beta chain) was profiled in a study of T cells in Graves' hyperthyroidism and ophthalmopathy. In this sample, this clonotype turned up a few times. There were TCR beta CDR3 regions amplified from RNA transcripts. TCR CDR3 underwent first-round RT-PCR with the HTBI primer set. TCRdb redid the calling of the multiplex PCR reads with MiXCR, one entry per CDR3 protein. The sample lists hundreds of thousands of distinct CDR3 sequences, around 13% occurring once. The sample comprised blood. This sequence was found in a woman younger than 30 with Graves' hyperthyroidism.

The CDR3 nucleotides are TGCGCCAGCACAGGAGTGGTGGGGGCCGGGGAGCTGTTTTTT. Protein product: CASTGVVGAGELFF. V gene TRBV10-1 combines with J gene TRBJ2-2; either TRBD1 or TRBD2 may fit D (5 bases each). V was pared by 7 bases and J by 6 bases, with 15 bases between. CDR3 length equals 14 residues. Germline V gene data show CDR1 as WNHNN and CDR2 as SYGVQD (reference sequence).